A selection of T cell receptor beta chains follows, all from one sample in a study of graft-versus-host responses after intestinal transplantation. Profiling relied on immunoSEQ multiplex PCR, and the TCRdb table lists in-frame clones only, not all of them. The sample gives nearly 25,000 clones, 35% to 50% of which show up once; roughly 0.65% is in the top ten. Here the sequenced sample was alloreactive CD4+ T cells from a mixed lymphocyte reaction culture, taken before intestinal transplant. The receptors come from a human patient who received an intestinal transplant. Both conserved end residues are part of each CDR3. D genes are given only for firm matches. Only part of the rows carry a size: once, few, many, or a class if the clone is expanded.

TGTGCCAGCAGTGGAGCCTACGAGCAGTACTTC	CASSGAYEQYF	TRBJ2-7	NA	few	11	TRBV2
TGTGCCAGCAGCCAAGATGGGCTCCTTCCGCCTTACAATGAGCAGTTCTTC	CASSQDGLLPPYNEQFF	TRBJ2-1	NA	few	17	TRBV4-2
TGCGCCAGCAGCTTGGCCCGCGGTGGGGGAGGGACAGATACGCAGTATTTT	CASSLARGGGGTDTQYF	TRBJ2-3	TRBD2	few	17	TRBV5-1
TGTGCCAGCAGTGAGCAGGGCGCGAGCTATGGCTACACCTTC	CASSEQGASYGYTF	TRBJ1-2	NA	NA	14	TRBV2
TGTGCCAGCAGCCCCACCCCCCGACAGGTTTCCTACGAGCAGTACTTC	CASSPTPRQVSYEQYF	TRBJ2-7	NA	NA	16	TRBV4-2
TGTGCCAGCAGCCAAGCATATTTAGCGGGGGTATTCTCAGATACGCAGTATTTT	CASSQAYLAGVFSDTQYF	TRBJ2-3	TRBD2	few	18	TRBV4-2
TGTGCCAGCAGCTTGGTGGCGGACTATGGCTACACCTTC	CASSLVADYGYTF	TRBJ1-2	NA	NA	13	TRBV5-6
TGTGCCAGCAGCCCCTCCGACGGCGGGGGCTACACCTTC	CASSPSDGGGYTF	TRBJ1-2	NA	NA	13	TRBV7-9
TGCAGCGTCGCCCGAGGTAGCAATCAGCCCCAGCATTTT	CSVARGSNQPQHF	TRBJ1-5	NA	NA	13	TRBV29-1
TGTGCCAGCAGCTGGACAGGGGGCTACTATGGCTACACCTTC	CASSWTGGYYGYTF	TRBJ1-2	TRBD1	few	14	TRBV5-6
TGCGCCAGCAGCCCTATGGGACATTTCAATGGCTACACCTTC	CASSPMGHFNGYTF	TRBJ1-2	NA	NA	14	TRBV4-3
TGCGCCAGCAGCTTGGGGGACAGGGGGCTGCGTGGCTACACCTTC	CASSLGDRGLRGYTF	TRBJ1-2	TRBD1	few	15	TRBV5-1
TGTGCCAGCAGTGATCAAGCTTTGTCCCAGCATTTT	CASSDQALSQHF	TRBJ1-5	NA	once	12	TRBV6-5
TGTGCCAACCTCCGAGGGACAGGGGGCTACGAGCAGTACTTC	CANLRGTGGYEQYF	TRBJ2-7	TRBD1	few	14	TRBV2
TGTGCCAGCAGCCCATTTATCACGGTGTATAATTCACCCCTCCACTTT	CASSPFITVYNSPLHF	TRBJ1-6	NA	few	16	TRBV7-2
TGTGCCAGCAGCTTAGCGGGACTAGGCACAGATACGCAGTATTTT	CASSLAGLGTDTQYF	TRBJ2-3	TRBD2	few	15	TRBV11-3
TGTGCCAGCAGCCGCTGGACTAGTTTCGGTCAAGAGACCCAGTACTTC	CASSRWTSFGQETQYF	TRBJ2-5	TRBD2	NA	16	TRBV7-9
TGTGCCAGCAGCTTACGACACGGTTTGGAGACCCAGTACTTC	CASSLRHGLETQYF	TRBJ2-5	NA	NA	14	TRBV11-2
TGTGCCAGCAGCTCCCCTCGGGGTGCGGGGGTGCAAGAGACCCAGTACTTC	CASSSPRGAGVQETQYF	TRBJ2-5	TRBD2	NA	17	TRBV7-2
TGTGCCAGCAGCTTGGCCAGCGGGAGGGCCCGGGGCACAGATACGCAGTATTTT	CASSLASGRARGTDTQYF	TRBJ2-3	TRBD2	NA	18	TRBV5-6
TGTGCCAGCAGCGGGGGACGTCTAGCGCTAGTCACCACAGATACGCAGTATTTT	CASSGGRLALVTTDTQYF	TRBJ2-3	NA	NA	18	TRBV9
TGTGCCAGCAGTGCTTTTGGGGACAGCCCCACCGGGGAGCTGTTTTTT	CASSAFGDSPTGELFF	TRBJ2-2	TRBD1	NA	16	TRBV6-1
TGTGCCAGCAGCGTAGTAGCGGGAGGGGACAATGAGCAGTTCTTC	CASSVVAGGDNEQFF	TRBJ2-1	TRBD2	NA	15	TRBV9
TGTGCCAGCAGCGTAGCAGGGGGCAATCAGCCCCAGCATTTT	CASSVAGGNQPQHF	TRBJ1-5	NA	NA	14	TRBV9
TGTGCCAGCAGAAGAGGACTAGCGGGGATCCAAGAGACCCAGTACTTC	CASRRGLAGIQETQYF	TRBJ2-5	TRBD2	few	16	TRBV2
TGTGCCAGCACTTTCACCGGGACAACTGGAAACACCATATATTTT	CASTFTGTTGNTIYF	TRBJ1-3	NA	NA	15	TRBV7-2
TGCAGCGTTGAGACCGACAGGGGGTGGACTGGAAACACCATATATTTT	CSVETDRGWTGNTIYF	TRBJ1-3	TRBD1	NA	16	TRBV29-1
TGTGCCAGCAGCCAAGACCTATGGACAGCAGCCAAAAACATTCAGTACTTC	CASSQDLWTAAKNIQYF	TRBJ2-4	NA	few	17	TRBV4-2
TGTGCCAGCAGTCGTTTTGGGGGGGCAGGTTACGAGCAGTACTTC	CASSRFGGAGYEQYF	TRBJ2-7	NA	NA	15	TRBV6-5
TGTGCCACCAGCTCACAGGGTATATACAATGAGCAGTTCTTC	CATSSQGIYNEQFF	TRBJ2-1	NA	few	14	TRBV15
TGCGCCAGCAGCCTTAGCGGGAGCAGTCAAGAGACCCAGTACTTC	CASSLSGSSQETQYF	TRBJ2-5	TRBD2	NA	15	TRBV5-1
TGTGCCAGCAGCTTAGTCAGGGGGGACACTGAAGCTTTCTTT	CASSLVRGDTEAFF	TRBJ1-1	TRBD1	NA	14	TRBV11-3
TGCGCCAGTGGCCCCGGGGCTGGGGCCAACGTCCTGACTTTC	CASGPGAGANVLTF	TRBJ2-6	NA	few	14	TRBV5-1
TGTGCCAGCAGTTTCCGGGGGAGCCGGACTGAAGCTTTCTTT	CASSFRGSRTEAFF	TRBJ1-1	NA	few	14	TRBV27
TGTGCCAGCAGCCCTCTCCCTAGCGGGGGGCCGAGGAACGAGCAGTACTTC	CASSPLPSGGPRNEQYF	TRBJ2-7	TRBD2	NA	17	TRBV7-3
TGTGCCAGCAGCTTGGGTAGCGGGAGCACAGATACGCAGTATTTT	CASSLGSGSTDTQYF	TRBJ2-3	TRBD2	NA	15	TRBV5-4
TGTGCCTGGAGTGTACGCGCCCACAATGAGCAGTTCTTC	CAWSVRAHNEQFF	TRBJ2-1	NA	NA	13	TRBV30
TGTGCCAGCAGTTTTCAAAGAGGGACTGAAGCTTTCTTT	CASSFQRGTEAFF	TRBJ1-1	NA	medium-sized	13	TRBV27
TGTGCCAGTAGTATAGTAGCGGGCCCCTACAATGAGCAGTTCTTC	CASSIVAGPYNEQFF	TRBJ2-1	TRBD2	NA	15	TRBV19
TGTGCCAGCAGCCAAGAACCCCCGACTAGTTCAGATACGCAGTATTTT	CASSQEPPTSSDTQYF	TRBJ2-3	NA	NA	16	TRBV4-2
TGTGCCAGCAGTGAATCGTCTAGCGTAAACATTCAGTACTTC	CASSESSSVNIQYF	TRBJ2-4	NA	few	14	TRBV2
TGTGCCAGCAGCGTTTTTCCCGGGACTAACAATGAGCAGTTCTTC	CASSVFPGTNNEQFF	TRBJ2-1	TRBD2	NA	15	TRBV9
TGTGCCAGCAGTGTGGGGACTGGGGGGGACCTTCGTTACGAGCAGTACTTC	CASSVGTGGDLRYEQYF	TRBJ2-7	TRBD2	NA	17	TRBV6-1
TGTGCCAGCAGCCCTGGGGACAGGGCGCGCACTGAAGCTTTCTTT	CASSPGDRARTEAFF	TRBJ1-1	TRBD1	few	15	TRBV5-4
TGTGCCAGCCGCTGGGGGCAGGGCTACGAGCAGTACTTC	CASRWGQGYEQYF	TRBJ2-7	NA	NA	13	TRBV5-6
TGTGCCAGCAGCTTACTTATCTCCCAGGGCACTGGAAACACCATATATTTT	CASSLLISQGTGNTIYF	TRBJ1-3	NA	NA	17	TRBV5-8
TGTGCCAGCAGCTTATATAGCAATCAGCCCCAGCATTTT	CASSLYSNQPQHF	TRBJ1-5	NA	few	13	TRBV11-3
TGTGCCAGCAGTTGGGGGGGCCAAGAGACCCAGTACTTC	CASSWGGQETQYF	TRBJ2-5	TRBD2	once	13	TRBV27
TGTGCCAGCAGCCATCGGCAGGGAAACGGGGAGCTGTTTTTT	CASSHRQGNGELFF	TRBJ2-2	NA	few	14	TRBV7-9
TGTGCCAGCAGTTCCGGGACAGGGTATCGCATTGAAGCTTTCTTT	CASSSGTGYRIEAFF	TRBJ1-1	TRBD1	NA	15	TRBV27
TGTGCCAGCAGTTACTGGGCCAACTATGGCTACACCTTC	CASSYWANYGYTF	TRBJ1-2	NA	NA	13	TRBV6-6
TGCGCCAGCAGCCAAGATTGGGGCGGTGGGTGGAATGAGCAGTTCTTC	CASSQDWGGGWNEQFF	TRBJ2-1	NA	NA	16	TRBV4-1
TGTGCCAGCAGTTTATGGGTAGCGGGAGCCTACGAGCAGTACTTC	CASSLWVAGAYEQYF	TRBJ2-7	TRBD2	once	15	TRBV28
TGTGCCAGCAGCTCGGTCGGGCCCCAGCATTTT	CASSSVGPQHF	TRBJ1-5	NA	NA	11	TRBV7-9
TGTGCCAGCAGCTTGGACACGAGGGAGCAGTACTTC	CASSLDTREQYF	TRBJ2-7	NA	once	12	TRBV5-4
TGTGCCTGGAGTAAGGCTAGCCCCAGCACAGATACGCAGTATTTT	CAWSKASPSTDTQYF	TRBJ2-3	NA	NA	15	TRBV30
TGTGCCAGCAGGCCCAACGGCAGGGGGCTATATTCCGCCTACGAGCAGTACTTC	CASRPNGRGLYSAYEQYF	TRBJ2-7	TRBD1	few	18	TRBV27
TGTGCCAGCAGCGCCTGGGGGAGCGGGAGCCTAAATGAGCAGTTCTTC	CASSAWGSGSLNEQFF	TRBJ2-1	TRBD2	NA	16	TRBV28
TGTGCCATCAGTGAGTGGGGACAGAGCTACGAGCAGTACTTC	CAISEWGQSYEQYF	TRBJ2-7	TRBD1	NA	14	TRBV10-3
TGCGCCAGCAGCTTGGCCACCGGACAGGTGAACACTGAAGCTTTCTTT	CASSLATGQVNTEAFF	TRBJ1-1	TRBD1	few	16	TRBV5-1